These 27 T cell receptor beta chains came from one sample sequenced in a study of T cell repertoires in cytomegalovirus infection. TCRdb re-called the reads through MiXCR, storing one row per CDR3 protein. The sample consists of tens of thousands of distinct CDR3 sequences, under 4.5% of them appearing once. What was sequenced was PBMCs. These receptors came from a human donor in good health (CMV status not recorded). Some clones in this sample may be carry-over from other donors' samples.

This clonotype was counted ten times or more. The chain employs TRBV7-6 and TRBJ2-7; 7 nucleotides match TRBD2. The germline V gene has CDR1 SGHVS and CDR2 FNYEAQ. The CDR3 is made up of 13 amino acids. V shed 5 bases and J 5 bases; nucleotides not matched to a gene: 6. The DNA for the CDR3 is TGTGCCAGCAGCCCGGGGGGTTATGACGAGCAGTACTTC. Protein product: CASSPGGYDEQYF.

In its sample, this clonotype was seen many times. The chain recombines TRBV7-8 with TRBJ2-5; 10 bases match TRBD2. CDR3 size: 15 residues. Germline V gene data show CDR1 as SGHVS and CDR2 as FQNEAQ. With 6 bases clipped from V and 5 bases from J, the junction kept 9 bases outside the gene matches. The DNA for the CDR3 is TGTGCCAGCAGAGGTGGTAGCGGGGGGTATGAGACCCAGTACTTC. The encoded protein is CASRGGSGGYETQYF.

In this sample, this clonotype turned up many times. This chain joins TRBV2 and TRBJ2-3; D unresolved. The germline CDR1 and CDR2 sequences are SNHLY and FYNNEI. Trimming took 4 bases from V and 6 from J, leaving 8 bases between them. This CDR3 has 12 residues. CDR3 sequence (DNA): TGTGCCAGCAGTGTCGGGTCGGATACGCAGTATTTT. It encodes CASSVGSDTQYF.

This clonotype was counted at least ten times. The V gene is TRBV7-2, the J gene TRBJ2-7; perhaps TRBD1 as D (5 bases). The CDR3 length is 12 residues. V was pared by 4 bases and J by 4 bases, with 8 bases between. CDR1 SGHTA and CDR2 FQGNSA come from the germline V gene. CDR3 sequence reads: CASSSRQYEQYF. The CDR3 DNA reads as TGTGCCAGCAGCTCCCGACAGTACGAGCAGTACTTC. Based on the CDR3 plus reference TRBV7-2 and TRBJ2-7, the full variable domain is GAGVSQSPSNKVTEKGKDVELRCDPISGHTALYWYRQSLGQGLEFLIYFQGNSAPDKSGLPSDRFSAERTGGSVSTLTIQRTQQEDSAVYLCASSSRQYEQYFGPGTRLTVT.

This clonotype has ten or more counts. The gene calls are TRBV28 and TRBJ2-1; the match to TRBD2 covers 8 bases. Looked up from germline, CDR1 is MDHEN and CDR2 is SYDVKM. The CDR3 covers 14 residues. V shed 10 bases and J 9 bases; nucleotides not matched to a gene: 14. The DNA for the CDR3 is TGTGCCACCCAGGGACTAGGGGGGGCCATTGAGCAGTTCTTC. This encodes CATQGLGGAIEQFF.

There are many counts of this clonotype. The V and J genes are TRBV4-1 and TRBJ1-1, with D possibly matching TRBD1 (6 bases). CDR3 length: 14 residues. The ends were cut back, 2 bases at V and 6 bases at J, with 13 bases in the middle. Germline CDR1 reads MGHRA; CDR2 reads YSYEKL. The CDR3 nucleotides read TGCGCCAGCAGCCAACTCGGGGGGGGCGCTGAAGCTTTCTTT. As protein: CASSQLGGGAEAFF.

This clonotype was seen repeatedly, ten times or more. The genes are TRBV5-1 and TRBJ2-1; 8 bases agree with TRBD2. This CDR3 comprises 15 residues. The V gene end was trimmed by 0 bases and the J gene end by 3 bases; junction bases not matched to a gene: 2. Germline assignment: CDR1 SGHRS and CDR2 YFSETQ. CDR3 sequence: CASSLDGRVYNEQFF. In DNA form, the CDR3 reads TGCGCCAGCAGCTTGGACGGGAGGGTCTACAATGAGCAGTTCTTC.

The sample holds many counts of this clonotype. The V and J genes are TRBV28 and TRBJ1-1; no clear D. Per germline, CDR1 MDHEN and CDR2 SYDVKM. There are 13 residues in the CDR3. Deletions cut 6 bases from V and 6 bases from J, with 14 bases between. In DNA form, the CDR3 reads TGTGCCAGCAGCCCGGGTCCCCGCCCTGAAGCTTTCTTT. Amino acid sequence: CASSPGPRPEAFF.

This clonotype was counted many times. The chain employs TRBV7-2 and TRBJ2-3; D gene unclear. This CDR3 comprises 15 residues. Germline V gene lookup returns CDR1 SGHTA and CDR2 FQGNSA. Trimming removed 3 bases at V and 2 bases at J, with 12 bases between. The CDR3 spells CASSLPSIATDTQYF. CDR3 bases: TGTGCCAGCAGCTTGCCCTCGATAGCCACAGATACGCAGTATTTT. Complete variable domain (other parts from reference TRBV7-2 and TRBJ2-3): GAGVSQSPSNKVTEKGKDVELRCDPISGHTALYWYRQSLGQGLEFLIYFQGNSAPDKSGLPSDRFSAERTGGSVSTLTIQRTQQEDSAVYLCASSLPSIATDTQYFGPGTRLTVL.

This clonotype was detected ten times or more. The rearrangement uses TRBV7-2 and TRBJ2-1; D may match TRBD1 or TRBD2 (6 bases each). The germline gives CDR1 SGHTA, CDR2 FQGNSA. Trimming shortened V by 5 bases and J by 10 bases, and 12 bases separated the two germline ends. This CDR3 has 12 residues. CDR3 sequence: CASSRGRREQFF. CDR3 in DNA: TGTGCCAGCAGCCGGGGGCGCCGGGAGCAGTTCTTC.

CDR3 loop: CASSLGPGQGTYEQYF. CDR3 DNA sequence: TGTGCCAGCAGCTTAGGCCCGGGACAGGGGACCTACGAGCAGTACTTC. The chain carries TRBV7-9 and TRBJ2-7; 10 bases align to TRBD1. V lost 1 base, J lost 2 bases, and 5 bases stayed unmatched. This CDR3 region has 16 residues. Germline assignment: CDR1 SEHNR and CDR2 FQNEAQ (reference sequence).

As for this clonotype: A much larger clone differs by one base, so this may be a read error. J is TRBJ2-7 and V is TRBV12-3 or TRBV12-4, with TRBD2 as a possible D gene (5 bases). CDR3 length equals 12 residues. CDR3 DNA: TGTTCCAGCAGCCTTAGCGTCTACGAGCAGTACTTC. Translated, it gives CSSSLSVYEQYF.

The sample holds many counts of this clonotype. The chain uses TRBV12-3 or TRBV12-4 and TRBJ1-6; D perhaps matches TRBD1 (5 bases). The CDR3 loop spans 12 amino acids. The V end was cut by 6 bases, the J end by 8 bases, with 8 bases between. As DNA, the CDR3 is TGTGCCAGCAGAATCAGGGATTCACCCCTCCACTTT. Its protein is CASRIRDSPLHF.

At least ten counts were recorded for this clonotype. This rearrangement joins TRBV7-2 to TRBJ2-5, with 8 nucleotides matching TRBD2. Per germline, CDR1 SGHTA and CDR2 FQGNSA. J gave up 5 bases and V 2 bases, and 7 bases lay outside the gene matches. The CDR3 is 15 amino acids. CDR3 in amino acids: CASSLQRGPRETQYF. CDR3 nucleotides: TGTGCCAGCAGCTTACAGCGGGGGCCGAGGGAGACCCAGTACTTC.

In this sample, this clonotype turned up many times. The chain couples TRBV10-3 to TRBJ1-5, with unresolved D. Between the trimmed V and J ends, which lost 1 base and 0 bases, there was a span of 10 bases. In germline, CDR1 is ENHRY, CDR2 SYGVKD. The CDR3 length is 16 residues. CDR3 region: CAISEFGPNSNQPQHF. The CDR3 coding sequence is TGTGCCATCAGTGAGTTCGGCCCTAATAGCAATCAGCCCCAGCATTTT.

This clonotype showed up many times. The chain carries TRBV7-2 and TRBJ2-7, with 11 bases identical to TRBD2. CDR1 and CDR2 (germline): SGHTA, FQGNSA. This CDR3 comprises 14 residues. Germline trimming cut 6 bases from V and 5 bases from J; bases unmatched to any gene: 6. This chain's CDR3 is CASRQTSGRDEQYF. CDR3 coding DNA: TGTGCCAGCAGACAAACTAGCGGGAGAGACGAGCAGTACTTC.

There are many counts of this clonotype. The chain has TRBV7-3 and TRBJ2-1, with D perhaps TRBD1 (6 bases). V lost 5 bases and J lost 2, with 10 bases in between. Per the germline V gene, CDR1 is SGHTA and CDR2 is FQGTGA. This CDR3 comprises 14 residues. This CDR3 is CASSASGAYNEQFF. CDR3 in DNA: TGTGCCAGCAGCGCCTCAGGGGCCTACAATGAGCAGTTCTTC.

This clonotype was picked up many times. J is TRBJ2-7 and V is TRBV7-9, with TRBD2 identical over 8 bases. The junction had 2 bases not matched to a gene; V was cut back by 1 base and J by 6 bases. Germline V gene data show CDR1 as SEHNR and CDR2 as FQNEAQ (reference sequence). The CDR3 is made up of 13 amino acids. CDR3: CASSLDLAGEQYF. The CDR3 DNA reads TGTGCCAGCAGCTTAGATCTAGCGGGCGAGCAGTACTTC.

This clonotype appeared a few times. The chain joins TRBV10-3 to TRBJ1-1, with D perhaps TRBD1 (6 bases). Germline V gene data show CDR1 as ENHRY and CDR2 as SYGVKD. The CDR3 has 11 amino acids. The V end was cut by 4 bases, the J end by 8 bases, with 8 bases between. This CDR3 is CAISADREAFF. CDR3 sequence (DNA): TGTGCCATCAGTGCGGACAGAGAAGCTTTCTTT.

This clonotype is medium-sized (0.01 to 0.1%) within its sample. CDR3 amino acids: CASSSPSSGETTDTQYF. In DNA, the CDR3 is TGTGCCAGCAGTTCCCCCTCTAGCGGGGAAACCACAGATACGCAGTATTTT. The rearrangement uses TRBV7-6 and TRBJ2-3; 9 bases agree with TRBD2. The germline CDR1 and CDR2 sequences are SGHVS and FNYEAQ. The CDR3 is 17 residues long. The J segment lost 2 bases and the V segment lost 6 bases, leaving 12 bases of the junction unmatched.

Many counts were recorded for this clonotype. The chain links TRBV2 to TRBJ1-4; TRBD1 aligns across 10 bases. In germline, CDR1 is SNHLY, CDR2 FYNNEI. The CDR3 has 14 amino acids. After removal of 6 bases from V and 7 bases from J, the junction contained 5 bases not matched to a gene. The CDR3 loop is CASRPGQGREKLFF. The CDR3 DNA follows: TGTGCCAGCAGGCCGGGACAGGGGCGTGAAAAACTGTTTTTT.

A few counts support this clonotype. The rearrangement links TRBV20-1 to TRBJ2-3, with 7 bases that match TRBD2. The CDR3 is 18 residues long. V lost 5 bases and J lost 2; bases outside the gene matches: 19. Germline assignment: CDR1 DFQATT and CDR2 SNEGSKA (reference sequence). CDR3 DNA: TGCAGTGCTCAGACCTGGGAGGGCGGGAGTGGGAACACAGATACGCAGTATTTT. It encodes CSAQTWEGGSGNTDTQYF.

At least ten counts were recorded for this clonotype. V gene TRBV7-2 combines with J gene TRBJ2-1; 9 positions agree with TRBD2. Germline CDR1 and CDR2: SGHTA and FQGNSA. With 7 bases clipped from V and 9 bases from J, the junction kept 10 bases outside the gene matches. The CDR3 has 14 residues. Here the CDR3 reads CASTAGGRFFEQFF. The DNA for the CDR3 is TGTGCCAGCACGGCGGGGGGGCGTTTCTTTGAGCAGTTCTTC.

In this sample, this clonotype turned up many times. V gene TRBV25-1 combines with J gene TRBJ1-2; D remains ambiguous. The CDR3 is 12 residues long. V was trimmed by 3 bases and J by 4 bases, leaving 6 bases between them. CDR1 and CDR2 from the germline V gene are MGHDK and SYGVNS. The CDR3 region is CASSEVRYGYTF. In DNA, the CDR3 is TGTGCCAGCAGTGAGGTCCGCTATGGCTACACCTTC.

There are many counts of this clonotype. The chain joins TRBV7-9 to TRBJ2-4; TRBD1 might be the D (6 bases). This CDR3 is 18 amino acids long. Germline CDR1 is SEHNR and CDR2 is FQNEAQ (reference sequence). Trimming pared 1 base from V and 0 bases from J, leaving 16 bases between. CDR3 coding DNA: TGTGCCAGCAGCTTAGACCTGGACAGAGCCAAAGCCAAAAACATTCAGTACTTC. This encodes CASSLDLDRAKAKNIQYF.

Many counts were recorded for this clonotype. This chain joins TRBV20-1 and TRBJ2-1; tentatively, D is TRBD1 (5 bases). Trimming cost V 1 base and J 7 bases, with 17 bases left between them. Germline lookup yields CDR1 DFQATT and CDR2 SNEGSKA (reference sequence). This CDR3 is 15 amino acids long. The CDR3 protein is CSARVNGRGQNEQFF. The CDR3 DNA reads as TGCAGTGCTAGAGTAAATGGTAGGGGCCAGAATGAGCAGTTCTTC.

This clonotype was recorded at least ten times. The J gene is TRBJ2-1, the V gene TRBV7-2; 7 bases are a match to TRBD2. The ends lost 5 bases at V and 8 bases at J; junction bases unmatched: 12. This CDR3 region has 15 residues. Germline V gene lookup returns CDR1 SGHTA and CDR2 FQGNSA. CDR3 residues: CASSIDGGSRDEQFF. The CDR3 DNA reads TGTGCCAGCAGCATAGATGGCGGGAGTCGGGATGAGCAGTTCTTC.